This T cell receptor (beta chain) originates from a study of T cells in Graves' hyperthyroidism and ophthalmopathy. Study-level results: Ophthalmopathy stood apart from stable hyperthyroidism in a 13 V-J model.

CDR3 length equals 12 residues. The ends were cut back, 6 bases at V and 4 bases at J, with 9 bases in the middle. Germline V gives CDR1 MNHEY, CDR2 SMNVEV (reference sequence). TCR beta CDR3 sequences were amplified from RNA transcripts. An initial round of RT-PCR targeting the TCR CDR3 relied on the HTBI primer set. TCRdb fed the multiplex PCR reads into MiXCR, producing one record per CDR3 protein. The top ten hold approximately 33% of the sample, which has some 370,000 distinct CDR3 sequences, roughly 17% seen once. The patients, who ranged from 18 to 65 in age, presented with newly diagnosed hyperthyroidism lasting under 2 months. This clonotype was observed a single time. Antigen unknown.

Sequenced sample: blood. The receptor's source is a woman in her twenties or thirties with Graves' hyperthyroidism that later progressed to Graves' ophthalmopathy. The J gene is TRBJ1-1, the V gene TRBV27; D is undetermined. CDR3 in amino acids: CASSPKGTEAFF. The CDR3 DNA reads TGTGCCAGCAGCCCTAAGGGCACTGAAGCTTTCTTT.